This T cell receptor beta chain stems from a study of blood T cell repertoires in COVID-19. In the original analysis: From reference gene primer amplification, estimates of nucleated cell counts were derived. Assay used: immunoSEQ multiplex PCR; TCRdb lists only in-frame clones, some missing. V and J calls and clone size are as listed in that table; D and trimming were resolved from the DNA. The sample records 35,000 to 50,000 clones, approximately 85% being singletons. This CDR3 contains 16 residues. Germline V gives CDR1 SGDLS, CDR2 YYNGEE. V was pared by 3 bases and J by 3 bases, with 6 bases of the junction left unmatched.

This receptor was obtained from a man in his sixties with acute or convalescent COVID-19. The chain is built from TRBV9 and TRBJ1-4, with TRBD1 identical over 9 bases. The sequencing input was peripheral blood. In nucleotides, the CDR3 is TGTGCCAGCAGCGCGAAACAGGGGGCGGCTAATGAAAAACTGTTTTTT. This gives the protein CASSAKQGAANEKLFF.